Listed here are 26 T cell receptor beta chains from one sample, sequenced in a study of blood T cell repertoires in COVID-19. Method: immunoSEQ multiplex PCR; TCRdb's copy keeps in-frame clones and lacks some. The sample holds approximately 92,000 clones, around 80% seen once. The source material was peripheral blood. These TCRs come from a man of 80 years or more with acute or convalescent COVID-19.

The rearrangement links TRBV27 to TRBJ2-7; D not certain. This CDR3 is built from 13 residues. CDR1 and CDR2 (germline): MNHEY, SMNVEV (reference sequence). Trimming took off 5 bases at V and 7 bases at J, with 15 bases between the two ends. The CDR3 DNA is TGTGCCAGCAGTCCGAGACCGGGTGGGGAGCAGTACTTC. This codes for CASSPRPGGEQYF.

In its sample, this clone was seen a few times. The chain joins TRBV4-3 to TRBJ2-2; D is perhaps TRBD1 (6 bases). The CDR3 contains 19 residues. V gave up 0 bases and J gave up 5 bases, with 22 bases separating them. Germline assignment: CDR1 LGHNA and CDR2 YSLEER. CDR3 amino acids: CASSQEFVTGTLLTGELFF. CDR3 in DNA: TGCGCCAGCAGCCAAGAATTTGTTACCGGGACACTTCTAACCGGGGAGCTGTTTTTT.

The gene calls are TRBV9 and TRBJ2-5, with TRBD1 matching 7 bases. The germline V gene has CDR1 SGDLS and CDR2 YYNGEE. V dropped 3 bases and J dropped 6; count of bases not matched to a gene: 8. This CDR3 comprises 14 residues. CDR3 protein: CASSAGGIRKTQYF. The DNA of the CDR3 is TGTGCCAGCAGCGCAGGGGGAATCAGGAAGACCCAGTACTTC.

V usage is TRBV7-2 and J usage is TRBJ2-1, with 7 bases matching TRBD2. The CDR3 is 15 amino acids. The V segment lost 3 bases and the J segment 0 bases; nucleotides outside the gene matches: 2. CDR1 is SGHTA, CDR2 FQGNSA, per germline. The CDR3 DNA reads TGTGCCAGCAGCTTGCGGGAGAGCTCCTACAATGAGCAGTTCTTC. The encoded protein is CASSLRESSYNEQFF. Combining the CDR3 with reference TRBV7-2 and TRBJ2-1 gives the whole variable domain GAGVSQSPSNKVTEKGKDVELRCDPISGHTALYWYRQSLGQGLEFLIYFQGNSAPDKSGLPSDRFSAERTGGSVSTLTIQRTQQEDSAVYLCASSLRESSYNEQFFGPGTRLTVL.

The V gene is TRBV6-6, the J gene TRBJ1-5; the D gene is possibly TRBD1 (6 bases). The CDR3 extends over 15 amino acids. Germline-derived CDR1 and CDR2 are MNHNY and SVGAGI (reference sequence). Between the trimmed V and J ends, which lost 6 bases and 0 bases, there was a span of 12 bases. The CDR3 nucleotides are TGTGCCAGCAGCCCAGGGGCGTATAGCAATCAGCCCCAGCATTTT. Amino acids: CASSPGAYSNQPQHF.

The J gene is TRBJ2-4, the V gene TRBV5-4, with D maybe TRBD2 (5 bases). This CDR3 spans 17 amino acids. Trimming pared 4 bases from V and 0 bases from J, leaving 17 bases between. CDR1 is SGHNT, CDR2 YYREEE, per germline (reference sequence). The CDR3 nucleotides are TGTGCCAGCAGCCTCCGAGGGCAGACACTAGCCAAAAACATTCAGTACTTC. Amino acid sequence: CASSLRGQTLAKNIQYF.

This sequence joins TRBV24-1 and TRBJ1-2; 10 bases fit TRBD1. CDR1 is KGHDR and CDR2 is SFDVKD in the germline V gene. This CDR3 has 15 amino acids. Trimming cost V 4 bases and J 9 bases; bases outside gene matches: 10. CDR3 sequence (DNA): TGTGCCACCAGTGACCCAGGACAGGGGGGGGTTCGCTACACCTTC. Translating it yields CATSDPGQGGVRYTF.

This clone has a handful of counts. The CDR3: CAIRATHEQYF. In DNA form, the CDR3 reads TGTGCCATCAGAGCGACCCACGAGCAGTACTTC. The chain is built from TRBV10-3 and TRBJ2-7; D is uncertain. Trimming cost V 6 bases and J 5 bases, with 8 bases left between them. This CDR3 is 11 amino acids long. CDR1 is ENHRY and CDR2 is SYGVKD in the germline V gene.

This chain joins TRBV28 and TRBJ2-1; 15 nucleotides line up with TRBD2. The CDR3 runs to 16 residues. With V trimmed by 2 bases and J by 5 bases, 1 base remained unmatched. Germline V gives CDR1 MDHEN, CDR2 SYDVKM. The CDR3 region is CASSLGLAGGNNEQFF. The DNA of the CDR3 is TGTGCCAGCAGTTTAGGACTAGCGGGGGGGAACAATGAGCAGTTCTTC. Together with reference TRBV28 and TRBJ2-1, the CDR3 gives the full variable domain: DVKVTQSSRYLVKRTGEKVFLECVQDMDHENMFWYRQDPGLGLRLIYFSYDVKMKEKGDIPEGYSVSREKKERFSLILESASTNQTSMYLCASSLGLAGGNNEQFFGPGTRLTVL.

The chain links TRBV7-8 to TRBJ1-2; TRBD1 matches at 8 bases. V was clipped by 0 bases and J by 2 bases; unmatched bases: 5. The CDR3 is 16 amino acids. From germline, CDR1 is SGHVS and CDR2 FQNEAQ. CDR3 loop: CASSLAAGGQNYGYTF. The CDR3 DNA sequence: TGTGCCAGCAGCTTAGCGGCAGGGGGCCAAAACTATGGCTACACCTTC.

This clone was counted between two and nine times. The J gene is TRBJ1-5, the V gene TRBV6-2 or TRBV6-3, with D possibly being TRBD1 (6 bases). The ends were cut back, 0 bases at V and 6 bases at J, with 15 bases in the middle. Germline CDR1 and CDR2: MNHEY and SVGEGT. There are 16 residues in the CDR3. The CDR3 DNA reads TGTGCCAGCAGTTACTCGGGAGGGGGGCAGGGTCAGCCCCAGCATTTT. Residues: CASSYSGGGQGQPQHF.

J is TRBJ1-2 and V is TRBV6-2 or TRBV6-3; D is ambiguous. Trimming pared 6 bases from V and 6 bases from J, leaving 17 bases between. This CDR3 contains 14 residues. Looked up from germline, CDR1 is MNHEY and CDR2 is SVGEGT. The CDR3 is CASSDPAAADGYTF. CDR3 DNA: TGTGCCAGCAGCGACCCGGCGGCCGCGGATGGCTACACCTTC.

The chain uses TRBV7-2 and TRBJ2-5, with 7 nucleotides matching TRBD2. This CDR3 spans 14 amino acids. Per germline, CDR1 SGHTA and CDR2 FQGNSA. V lost 2 bases, J lost 4 bases, and 4 bases stayed unmatched. The CDR3 DNA is TGTGCCAGCAGCTTAAGGACGGGAGGAGAGACCCAGTACTTC. This translates into CASSLRTGGETQYF.

The chain recombines TRBV7-2 with TRBJ1-2, with D hard to call. The CDR3 contains 13 residues. The germline gives CDR1 SGHTA, CDR2 FQGNSA. V was trimmed by 5 bases and J by 5 bases, leaving 12 bases between them. DNA of the CDR3: TGTGCCAGCAGCCTGGGCGGGAATTATGGCTACACCTTC. Its protein is CASSLGGNYGYTF.

The chain joins TRBV13 to TRBJ1-2, with TRBD1 matching 8 bases. Germline V gives CDR1 PRHDT, CDR2 FYEKMQ (reference sequence). The CDR3 runs 13 residues. Trimming at V came to 8 bases and at J to 5 bases, leaving 7 bases not matched to a gene. Here the CDR3 DNA reads TGTGCCAGCCTCGACAGGGGCGCGTATGGCTACACCTTC. This sequence encodes CASLDRGAYGYTF.

V is TRBV4-1 and J is TRBJ2-5, with a tentative D call TRBD2 (6 bases). CDR1 MGHRA and CDR2 YSYEKL come from the germline V gene. The CDR3 runs 16 residues. Trimming took 0 bases from V and 2 from J, leaving 13 bases between them. This CDR3 is CASSQDLGLRQETQYF. The CDR3 coding sequence is TGCGCCAGCAGCCAAGATCTGGGACTTCGGCAAGAGACCCAGTACTTC.

The V and J genes are TRBV19 and TRBJ1-2, with 11 bases identical to TRBD1. Trimming cost V 3 bases and J 8 bases; bases outside gene matches: 8. The CDR3 has 15 residues. The germline CDR1 and CDR2 sequences are LNHDA and SQIVND (reference sequence). CDR3 protein: CASSILPDRGQGYTF. CDR3 nucleotide sequence: TGTGCCAGTAGTATCCTCCCGGACAGGGGGCAGGGCTACACCTTC.

This clone appeared a few times. This chain connects TRBV14 to TRBJ1-6, with D uncertain. This CDR3 is 13 amino acids long. Trimming cost V 2 bases and J 7 bases, with 6 bases left between them. Germline CDR1 reads SGHDN; CDR2 reads FVKESK. The CDR3 nucleotides are TGTGCCAGCAGCCAAACCAGGAATTCACCCCTCCACTTT. Its protein product is CASSQTRNSPLHF.

V usage is TRBV29-1 and J usage is TRBJ1-1; tentatively, D is TRBD1 (6 bases). CDR3 length: 13 residues. CDR1 is SQVTM and CDR2 is ANQGSEA in the germline V gene. V was clipped by 6 bases and J by 5 bases, with 16 bases between them. The CDR3, as DNA: TGCAGCGTCTCCCTACAGGGTCGGACTGAAGCTTTCTTT. It specifies CSVSLQGRTEAFF.

The chain is built from TRBV27 and TRBJ1-3; 7 positions agree with TRBD1. Per germline, CDR1 MNHEY and CDR2 SMNVEV (reference sequence). The CDR3 loop spans 17 amino acids. Unmatched junction bases numbered 14, after V lost 5 bases and J lost 4 bases. CDR3 DNA sequence: TGTGCCAGCAGTACAACTATCTATCCGGGACAGGGAAACACCATATATTTT. Translating gives CASSTTIYPGQGNTIYF.

A few counts support this clone. This chain connects TRBV6-5 to TRBJ2-7, with a tentative D call TRBD1 (6 bases). Trimming cost V 6 bases and J 7 bases, with 13 bases left between them. Germline V gene lookup returns CDR1 MNHEY and CDR2 SVGAGI. The CDR3 contains 12 residues. The CDR3 bases are TGTGCCAGCAGCCAAGTAGGGGGTGAGCAGTACTTC. Its protein is CASSQVGGEQYF.

The V and J genes are TRBV7-9 and TRBJ2-7; TRBD2 agrees at 7 bases. Germline trimming cut 4 bases from V and 4 bases from J; bases unmatched to any gene: 7. The CDR3 is 14 amino acids. Germline CDR1 reads SEHNR; CDR2 reads FQNEAQ (reference sequence). CDR3 coding DNA: TGTGCCAGCAGCTCGGAGCGGGGTCAATACGAGCAGTACTTC. This translates into CASSSERGQYEQYF.

The chain joins TRBV5-1 to TRBJ2-5, with TRBD2 matching over 7 bases. Losses at the gene ends were 1 base for V and 3 bases for J; bases not matched to a gene: 6. CDR1 and CDR2 from the germline V gene are SGHRS and YFSETQ. The CDR3 has 15 amino acids. The CDR3 loop is CASSLFRGGKETQYF. The CDR3 DNA reads TGCGCCAGCAGCTTGTTCCGCGGGGGTAAAGAGACCCAGTACTTC.

The chain is built from TRBV5-1 and TRBJ2-7, with a weak D call TRBD2 (6 bases). The V end was cut by 0 bases, the J end by 5 bases, with 12 bases between. Germline lookup yields CDR1 SGHRS and CDR2 YFSETQ. There are 14 residues in the CDR3. The CDR3 reads CASSLVGSVNEQYF. CDR3 nucleotides: TGCGCCAGCAGCTTGGTCGGGAGTGTGAACGAGCAGTACTTC.

The V gene is TRBV7-8, the J gene TRBJ1-2, with D perhaps matching TRBD1 (6 bases). The CDR3 loop spans 15 amino acids. V dropped 8 bases and J dropped 8 bases, with 24 bases sitting between them. Germline CDR1 reads SGHVS; CDR2 reads FQNEAQ. DNA of the CDR3: TGTGCCAGCGCCGCAGGGGCCAGACAGGATCTCGGCTACACCTTC. Translated, it gives CASAAGARQDLGYTF.

The chain is built from TRBV19 and TRBJ2-7; D gene uncertain. The CDR3 is 12 residues long. Germline V gene lookup returns CDR1 LNHDA and CDR2 SQIVND (reference sequence). Trimming shortened V by 3 bases and J by 7 bases, and 10 bases separated the two germline ends. CDR3 region: CASSMSGVEQYF. CDR3 sequence (DNA): TGTGCCAGTAGTATGTCCGGTGTAGAGCAGTACTTC.